This T cell receptor beta chain was identified in a study of T-cell memory formation after mild COVID-19. V was cut by 4 bases and J by 6 bases, with 19 bases left in between. The CDR3 contains 16 residues. Each CDR3 protein gets one entry after TCRdb re-called the 5' RACE reads with MiXCR. The sample has over 55,000 distinct CDR3 sequences; 12% are singletons. This chain uses TRBV12-3 or TRBV12-4 with TRBJ1-5; D is perhaps TRBD1 (5 bases). The receptor comes from a man aged 18 to 30 who had mild COVID-19 (a few samples of this study predate the infection). Cell type and time point are not known. The sample was PBMCs or a T cell subset sorted from them (not recorded which). Here the CDR3 reads CASSYSPAGLSQPQHF. DNA for the CDR3: TGTGCCAGCAGTTATAGCCCCGCAGGGTTGAGTCAGCCCCAGCATTTT.